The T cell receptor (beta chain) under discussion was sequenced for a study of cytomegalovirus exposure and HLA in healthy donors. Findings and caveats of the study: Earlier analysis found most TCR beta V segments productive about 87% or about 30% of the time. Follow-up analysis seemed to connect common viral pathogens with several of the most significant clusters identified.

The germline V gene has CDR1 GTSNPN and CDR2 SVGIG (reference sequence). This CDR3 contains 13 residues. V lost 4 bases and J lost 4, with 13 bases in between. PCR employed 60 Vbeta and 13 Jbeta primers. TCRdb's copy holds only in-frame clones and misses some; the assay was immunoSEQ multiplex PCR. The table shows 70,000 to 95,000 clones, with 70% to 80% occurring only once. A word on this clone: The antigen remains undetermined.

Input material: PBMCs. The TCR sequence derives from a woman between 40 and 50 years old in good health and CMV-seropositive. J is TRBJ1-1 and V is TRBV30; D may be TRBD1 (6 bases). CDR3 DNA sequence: TGTGCCTGGATTAGGGGGGGTCTCACTGAAGCTTTCTTT. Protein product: CAWIRGGLTEAFF.